This T cell receptor beta chain was identified in a study of cytomegalovirus exposure and HLA in healthy donors. The CDR3 runs 12 residues. After removal of 2 bases from V and 8 bases from J, the junction contained 3 bases not matched to a gene. Germline V gene data show CDR1 as SGHNT and CDR2 as YYREEE (reference sequence). The study ran its PCR with 60 Vbeta and 13 Jbeta primers. TCRdb's copy holds only in-frame clones and misses some; the assay was immunoSEQ multiplex PCR. Of about 120,000 clones in the sample, more than 80% were seen once. Input material: PBMCs. The rearrangement joins TRBV5-4 to TRBJ1-2, with 7 nucleotides matching TRBD1. The sequence came from a male donor in good health and CMV-seronegative. The CDR3 loop reads CASSFRQGGYTF. The DNA of the CDR3 is TGTGCCAGCAGCTTCCGACAGGGCGGCTACACCTTC.